These 27 T cell receptor beta chains were sequenced from one sample in a study of CD8+ T cells in alopecia areata. Noted treatment: oral pan-JAK inhibitor, 5-10 mg twice daily. After isolation, RNA underwent reverse transcription to generate cDNA as the sequencing template. Only in-frame clones appear in the TCRdb table, and some are missing; sequencing was by immunoSEQ multiplex PCR. The table includes 150,000 to 200,000 clones, around three fifths detected once. The starting material was CD4+ T cells sorted from blood, obtained at week 24, from a patient treated with tofacitinib. The receptor set was obtained from a human donor with alopecia areata.

This clone was observed a handful of times. This chain connects TRBV7-2 to TRBJ1-5; D may be TRBD1 (5 bases). Germline V gives CDR1 SGHTA, CDR2 FQGNSA. The V end lost 0 bases, the J end lost 0 bases, and 15 bases lay between the germline ends. The CDR3 covers 18 residues. The CDR3 loop is CASSLAGRAPNSNQPQHF. DNA of the CDR3: TGTGCCAGCAGCTTAGCGGGCAGGGCCCCAAATAGCAATCAGCCCCAGCATTTT.

This CDR3 is CASSEWGTGYTF. The CDR3, as DNA: TGTGCCAGCAGTGAATGGGGGACTGGCTACACCTTC. The chain carries TRBV25-1 and TRBJ1-2; TRBD1 might be the D (5 bases). Trimming removed 1 base from V and 7 bases from J, with 7 bases in between. CDR3 length: 12 residues. Germline lookup yields CDR1 MGHDK and CDR2 SYGVNS.

The chain carries TRBV2 and TRBJ1-5; 8 bases map to TRBD1. CDR1 SNHLY and CDR2 FYNNEI come from the germline V gene. The V segment lost 6 bases and the J segment 3 bases; nucleotides outside the gene matches: 7. The CDR3 covers 15 residues. The CDR3 here is CASRRDRGYNQPQHF. In DNA, the CDR3 is TGTGCCAGCAGAAGAGACAGGGGATACAATCAGCCCCAGCATTTT.

The count of this clone is one. The rearrangement uses TRBV27 and TRBJ1-2; D unclear. The V and J ends lost 5 bases and 4 bases respectively, with 14 bases between them. Per the germline V gene, CDR1 is MNHEY and CDR2 is SMNVEV (reference sequence). This CDR3 has 14 residues. In DNA form, the CDR3 reads TGTGCCAGCAGTCCCTCGTTGGAGGTCTATGGCTACACCTTC. Amino acids: CASSPSLEVYGYTF.

This chain links TRBV9 with TRBJ2-7, with a tentative D call TRBD1 (6 bases). Germline assignment: CDR1 SGDLS and CDR2 YYNGEE. The CDR3 is 14 residues long. Trimming shortened V by 4 bases and J by 0 bases, and 11 bases separated the two germline ends. As DNA, the CDR3 is TGTGCCAGCAGCCTCCAGACAGGCTCCTACGAGCAGTACTTC. Its protein is CASSLQTGSYEQYF.

This clone has just a few counts. The chain is built from TRBV29-1 and TRBJ2-7, with a possible D match to TRBD2 (5 bases). Trimming left V 4 bases short and J 5 bases short, with 18 bases between. Germline lookup yields CDR1 SQVTM and CDR2 ANQGSEA. CDR3 size: 14 residues. In DNA form, the CDR3 reads TGCAGCGTTGTAGGCGGGCCCCAACCCCACGAGCAGTACTTC. It translates to CSVVGGPQPHEQYF.

This chain uses TRBV20-1 with TRBJ1-1; D perhaps matches TRBD1 (5 bases). Deletions cut 5 bases from V and 4 bases from J, with 8 bases between. This CDR3 spans 11 amino acids. Germline V CDR1 and CDR2: DFQATT, SNEGSKA (reference sequence). This CDR3 is CSALQGTEAFF. CDR3 in DNA: TGCAGTGCTCTTCAGGGCACTGAAGCTTTCTTT.

This clone came up a few times. This chain connects TRBV10-3 to TRBJ2-7; TRBD1 matches 9 bases. The V and J ends lost 9 bases and 6 bases, in that order; junction bases with no gene match: 9. Per the germline V gene, CDR1 is ENHRY and CDR2 is SYGVKD. CDR3 size: 13 residues. CDR3 sequence: CAMSGTGYLEQYF. The CDR3 DNA is TGTGCCATGTCCGGGACAGGGTATCTCGAGCAGTACTTC.

The J gene is TRBJ1-2, the V gene TRBV4-1, with TRBD1 matching over 9 bases. CDR3 length: 16 residues. V lost 0 bases and J lost 5; bases outside the gene matches: 7. Germline CDR1 MGHRA, CDR2 YSYEKL. The CDR3 DNA reads TGCGCCAGCAGCCAAGAATTTGGACAGGGGAGGTATGGCTACACCTTC. The encoded protein is CASSQEFGQGRYGYTF.

The chain has TRBV2 and TRBJ1-5, with 8 positions matching TRBD1. V shed 7 bases, J shed 4 bases, and the junction held 9 bases outside the gene matches. The CDR3 is made up of 15 amino acids. Germline V gene data show CDR1 as SNHLY and CDR2 as FYNNEI. The CDR3 DNA is TGTGCCAGCACTTCCTCGGGACAGGCAAATCAGCCCCAGCATTTT. Amino acids: CASTSSGQANQPQHF.

This clone has only a few counts. This chain joins TRBV30 and TRBJ1-1, with TRBD1 matching 12 bases. After removal of 3 bases from V and 4 bases from J, the junction contained 3 bases not matched to a gene. CDR1 is GTSNPN, CDR2 SVGIG, per germline (reference sequence). CDR3 length equals 14 residues. The CDR3 is CAWSGTGGFTEAFF. The CDR3 nucleotides are TGTGCCTGGAGCGGGACAGGGGGCTTCACTGAAGCTTTCTTT.

This rearrangement joins TRBV29-1 to TRBJ2-2; 8 bases match TRBD2. CDR1 and CDR2 (germline): SQVTM, ANQGSEA. The CDR3 has 13 residues. The CDR3, as DNA: TGCGGCGGGGGGCGACCTAACACCGGGGAGCTGTTTTTT. This translates into CGGGRPNTGELFF.

The chain joins TRBV27 to TRBJ2-1; 12 nucleotides match TRBD2. The V gene end was trimmed by 5 bases and the J gene end by 5 bases; junction bases not matched to a gene: 4. CDR1 MNHEY and CDR2 SMNVEV come from the germline V gene (reference sequence). CDR3 size: 15 residues. CDR3 sequence reads: CASSPRLAGDNEQFF. CDR3 DNA: TGTGCCAGCAGTCCAAGACTAGCGGGGGACAATGAGCAGTTCTTC.

The V and J genes are TRBV5-1 and TRBJ1-4, with TRBD1 matching 8 bases. V lost 4 bases, J lost 8 bases, and 7 bases stayed unmatched. The CDR3 extends over 14 amino acids. Germline assignment: CDR1 SGHRS and CDR2 YFSETQ. The CDR3 nucleotides read TGCGCCAGCAGCACCGGACAGGGAGGAGAAAAACTGTTTTTT. Its translation is CASSTGQGGEKLFF. Filled out from reference TRBV5-1 and TRBJ1-4, the complete variable domain reads KAGVTQTPRYLIKTRGQQVTLSCSPISGHRSVSWYQQTPGQGLQFLFEYFSETQRNKGNFPGRFSGRQFSNSRSEMNVSTLELGDSALYLCASSTGQGGEKLFFGSGTQLSVL.

This clone was observed a few times. The chain is built from TRBV5-6 and TRBJ2-7; TRBD2 aligns across 7 bases. Losses at the gene ends were 1 base for V and 3 bases for J; bases not matched to a gene: 7. Per germline, CDR1 SGHDT and CDR2 YYEEEE. The CDR3 spans 15 residues. This chain's CDR3 is CASSLNPSGNYEQYF. The CDR3 DNA reads TGTGCCAGCAGCTTGAATCCTAGCGGAAACTACGAGCAGTACTTC.

The table lists this clone with a count of one. This chain links TRBV9 with TRBJ2-7; the match to TRBD2 covers 14 bases. Per the germline V gene, CDR1 is SGDLS and CDR2 is YYNGEE. This CDR3 is built from 14 residues. J gave up 13 bases and V 4 bases, and 10 bases lay outside the gene matches. CDR3 loop: CASSQGTSGGPSYF. For the CDR3, the DNA is TGTGCCAGCAGCCAAGGGACTAGCGGGGGCCCGTCTTACTTC.

This clone appeared a single time. The rearrangement joins TRBV7-6 to TRBJ1-6; TRBD1 aligns across 11 bases. The CDR3 consists of 15 residues. V dropped 4 bases and J dropped 13; count of bases not matched to a gene: 9. Germline-derived CDR1 and CDR2 are SGHVS and FNYEAQ. The CDR3 sequence is CASSSGQGAIAPLHF. In DNA, the CDR3 is TGTGCCAGCAGCTCCGGACAGGGGGCGATTGCGCCCCTCCACTTT.

The chain carries TRBV2 and TRBJ1-2; no clear D. V gave up 3 bases and J gave up 6 bases, with 2 bases separating them. Germline values: CDR1 SNHLY, CDR2 FYNNEI. The CDR3 extends over 10 amino acids. The CDR3 protein is CASSDDGYTF. The CDR3 bases are TGTGCCAGCAGTGATGATGGCTACACCTTC.

This clone was observed a handful of times. The chain joins TRBV6-5 to TRBJ2-3; D is unresolved. Deletions cut 3 bases from V and 4 bases from J, with 14 bases between. The germline gives CDR1 MNHEY, CDR2 SVGAGI. The CDR3 is made up of 15 amino acids. This CDR3 is CASSYSARRPDTQYF. Here the CDR3 DNA reads TGTGCCAGCAGTTATTCGGCTAGACGGCCAGATACGCAGTATTTT.

The gene calls are TRBV25-1 and TRBJ1-2, with D maybe TRBD1 (6 bases). Germline CDR1 and CDR2: MGHDK and SYGVNS. The CDR3 length is 16 residues. Trimming shortened V by 1 base and J by 6 bases, and 18 bases separated the two germline ends. DNA of the CDR3: TGTGCCAGCAGTGAATTCGGTGTCCGGGGGGCCCATGGCTACACCTTC. Encoded protein: CASSEFGVRGAHGYTF.

The chain is built from TRBV25-1 and TRBJ1-2, with no clear D. V lost 10 bases, J lost 5 bases, and 2 bases lay in between. The V gene's germline CDR1 is MGHDK and CDR2 SYGVNS. The CDR3 contains 8 residues. CDR3 amino acids: CATYGYTF. The DNA of the CDR3 is TGTGCCACTTATGGCTACACCTTC.

This clone has only a few counts. The rearrangement joins TRBV5-6 to TRBJ1-5; no clear D. The CDR3 is 15 amino acids. The V end was cut by 0 bases, the J end by 2 bases, with 9 bases between. Germline lookup yields CDR1 SGHDT and CDR2 YYEEEE. The CDR3 spells CASSLGGFGNQPQHF. CDR3 DNA sequence: TGTGCCAGCAGCTTGGGGGGTTTCGGCAATCAGCCCCAGCATTTT. Supplemented by reference TRBV5-6 and TRBJ1-5, the full variable domain reads DAGVTQSPTHLIKTRGQQVTLRCSPKSGHDTVSWYQQALGQGPQFIFQYYEEEERQRGNFPDRFSGHQFPNYSSELNVNALLLGDSALYLCASSLGGFGNQPQHFGDGTRLSIL.

The V and J genes are TRBV27 and TRBJ2-7, with D tentatively TRBD1 or TRBD2 (6 bases each). CDR3 length: 14 residues. Trimming shortened V by 5 bases and J by 3 bases, and 14 bases separated the two germline ends. In germline, CDR1 is MNHEY, CDR2 SMNVEV (reference sequence). The CDR3 region has the DNA TGTGCCAGCAGTAGGGGGGCAGTTGGCTACGAGCAGTACTTC. It codes for CASSRGAVGYEQYF.

This clone was found a few times. The V and J genes are TRBV29-1 and TRBJ1-2; 10 bases agree with TRBD1. This CDR3 spans 14 amino acids. V was pared by 4 bases and J by 3 bases, with 5 bases of the junction left unmatched. Germline CDR1 SQVTM, CDR2 ANQGSEA. This chain's CDR3 is CSVAEGTGDYGYTF. The CDR3 bases are TGCAGCGTTGCCGAGGGGACAGGGGACTATGGCTACACCTTC.

The rearrangement uses TRBV30 and TRBJ1-5, with 7 nucleotides matching TRBD1. Trimming removed 0 bases from V and 2 bases from J; junction bases left unmatched: 10. Germline V gene lookup returns CDR1 GTSNPN and CDR2 SVGIG (reference sequence). CDR3 length: 17 residues. The CDR3 DNA is TGTGCCTGGAGTGTATACGGCCCTGGACAGGGCAATCAGCCCCAGCATTTT. Translated: CAWSVYGPGQGNQPQHF.

This clone has a handful of counts. This chain links TRBV30 with TRBJ2-3; the D gene is possibly TRBD2 (6 bases). With 2 bases removed from V and 2 bases from J, the gap between germline ends came to 17 bases. CDR3 length: 16 residues. Per the germline V gene, CDR1 is GTSNPN and CDR2 is SVGIG (reference sequence). This CDR3 reads CAWSLGTPGYTDTQYF. The CDR3 DNA sequence: TGTGCCTGGAGTCTCGGGACTCCTGGATACACAGATACGCAGTATTTT.

The chain employs TRBV18 and TRBJ2-7, with 7 bases aligning to TRBD1. V gave up 2 bases and J gave up 3 bases; unmatched junction bases: 4. The CDR3 totals 14 residues. Germline V gene sequence: CDR1 KGHSH, CDR2 LQKENI. CDR3 DNA: TGTGCCAGCTCACCAACGGGACAGTTCTACGAGCAGTACTTC. Translating gives CASSPTGQFYEQYF.